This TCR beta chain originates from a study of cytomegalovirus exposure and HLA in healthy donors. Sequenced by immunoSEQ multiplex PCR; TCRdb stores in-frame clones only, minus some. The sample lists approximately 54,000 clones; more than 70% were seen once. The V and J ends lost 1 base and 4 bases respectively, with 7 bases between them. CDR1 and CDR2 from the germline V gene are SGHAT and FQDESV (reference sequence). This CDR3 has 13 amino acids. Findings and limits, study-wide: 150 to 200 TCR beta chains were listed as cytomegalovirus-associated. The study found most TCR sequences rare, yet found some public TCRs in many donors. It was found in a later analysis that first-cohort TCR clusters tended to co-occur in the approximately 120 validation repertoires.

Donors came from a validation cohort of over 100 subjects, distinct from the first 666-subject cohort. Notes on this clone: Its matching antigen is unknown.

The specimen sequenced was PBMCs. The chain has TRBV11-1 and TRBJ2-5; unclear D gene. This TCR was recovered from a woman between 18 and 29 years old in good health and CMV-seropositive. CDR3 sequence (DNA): TGTGCCAGCAGCTTAGGAACGAGAGAGACCCAGTACTTC. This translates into CASSLGTRETQYF. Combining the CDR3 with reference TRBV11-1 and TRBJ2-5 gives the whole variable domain EAEVAQSPRYKITEKSQAVAFWCDPISGHATLYWYRQILGQGPELLVQFQDESVVDDSQLPKDRFSAERLKGVDSTLKIQPAELGDSAMYLCASSLGTRETQYFGPGTRLLVL.